This TCR beta chain was recovered during a study of blood T cells in healthy people across ages. This clonotype was recorded a few times. Antigen specificity is unknown. From germline, CDR1 is MGHDK and CDR2 SYGVNS. V lost 2 bases and J lost 1; bases outside the gene matches: 2. This CDR3 comprises 14 residues. A second PCR, run for about 7 to 11 cycles, used a sample-barcoded 5' primer plus a J-beta primer mix. Each CDR3 protein gets one entry after TCRdb re-called the 5' RACE reads with MiXCR. The table includes fewer than 950,000 distinct CDR3 sequences, 35% to 40% detected once. General study results and limits: Diversity of TCR beta per million T cells declined in a roughly linear way with age.

Sequenced material: blood. The clonotype originates from a man aged 18 to 29 in good health. The gene calls are TRBV25-1 and TRBJ2-7, with 7 bases identical to TRBD1. The DNA for the CDR3 is TGTGCCAGCAGTGAAGCAGGGGGTTCCTACGAGCAGTACTTC. Translated, it gives CASSEAGGSYEQYF.